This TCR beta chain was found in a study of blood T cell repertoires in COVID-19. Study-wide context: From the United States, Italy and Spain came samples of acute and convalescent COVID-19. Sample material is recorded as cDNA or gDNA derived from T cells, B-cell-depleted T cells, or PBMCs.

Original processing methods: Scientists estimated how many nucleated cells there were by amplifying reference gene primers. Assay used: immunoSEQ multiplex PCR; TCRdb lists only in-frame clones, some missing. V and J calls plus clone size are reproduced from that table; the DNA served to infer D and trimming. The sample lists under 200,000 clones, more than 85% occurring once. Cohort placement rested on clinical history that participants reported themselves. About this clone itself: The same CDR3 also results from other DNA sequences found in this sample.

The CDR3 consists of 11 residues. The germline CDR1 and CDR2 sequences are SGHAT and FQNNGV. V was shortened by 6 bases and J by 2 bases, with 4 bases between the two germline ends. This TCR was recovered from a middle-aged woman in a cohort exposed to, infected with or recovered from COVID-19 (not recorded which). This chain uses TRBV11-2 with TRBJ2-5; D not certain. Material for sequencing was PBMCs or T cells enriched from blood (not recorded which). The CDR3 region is CASSSQETQYF. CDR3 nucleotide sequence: TGTGCCAGCAGTTCACAAGAGACCCAGTACTTC.